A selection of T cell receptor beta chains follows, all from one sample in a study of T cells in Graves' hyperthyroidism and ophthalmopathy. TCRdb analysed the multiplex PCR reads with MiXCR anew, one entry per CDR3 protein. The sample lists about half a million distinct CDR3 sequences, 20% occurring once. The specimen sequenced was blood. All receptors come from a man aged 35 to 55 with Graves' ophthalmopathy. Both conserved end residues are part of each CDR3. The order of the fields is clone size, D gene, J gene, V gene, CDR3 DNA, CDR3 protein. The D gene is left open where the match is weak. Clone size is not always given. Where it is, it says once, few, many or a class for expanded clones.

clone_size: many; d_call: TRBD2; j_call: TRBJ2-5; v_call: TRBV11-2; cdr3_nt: TGTGCCAGCAGCTTAGGGCCCCTCGGGGCGGGAGGGGGCCAAGAGACCCAGTACTTC; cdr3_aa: CASSLGPLGAGGGQETQYF
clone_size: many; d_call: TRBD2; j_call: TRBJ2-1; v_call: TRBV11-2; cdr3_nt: TGTGCCAGCAGCGTCCGGACTAGGAGCTCCTACAATGAGCAGTTCTTC; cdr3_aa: CASSVRTRSSYNEQFF
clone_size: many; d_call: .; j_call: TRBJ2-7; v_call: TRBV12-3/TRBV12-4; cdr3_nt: TGTGCCAGCAGTTTACAATTGGCCTACGAGCAGTACTTC; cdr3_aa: CASSLQLAYEQYF
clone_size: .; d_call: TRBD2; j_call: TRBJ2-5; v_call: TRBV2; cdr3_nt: TGTGCCAGCAGGGGACTAGCGGGAGGTGGTGAGACCCAGTACTTC; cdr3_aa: CASRGLAGGGETQYF
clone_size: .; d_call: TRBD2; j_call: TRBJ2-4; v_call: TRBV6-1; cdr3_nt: TGTGCCAGCAGTACGGGAGGGAACATAGCCAAAAACATTCAGTACTTC; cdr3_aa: CASSTGGNIAKNIQYF
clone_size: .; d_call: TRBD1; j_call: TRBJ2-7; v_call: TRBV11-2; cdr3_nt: TGTGCCAGCAGCTTCGGACAGGGGGCTGAATACGAGCAGTACTTC; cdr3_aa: CASSFGQGAEYEQYF
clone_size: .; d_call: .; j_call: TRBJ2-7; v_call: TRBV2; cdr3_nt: TGTGCCAGCAGTGAGACTACCATGCGCTACGAGCAGTACTTC; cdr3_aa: CASSETTMRYEQYF
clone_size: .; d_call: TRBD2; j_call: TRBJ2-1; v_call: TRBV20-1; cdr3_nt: TGCAGTGCTAGAGACACGACTAGCGGGGGGGCCTACAATGAGCAGTTCTTC; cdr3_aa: CSARDTTSGGAYNEQFF
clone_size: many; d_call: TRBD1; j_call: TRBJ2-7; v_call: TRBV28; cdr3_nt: TGTGCCAGCAGTCCAGTGGGACAGACATACTCCTACGAGCAGTACTTC; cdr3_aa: CASSPVGQTYSYEQYF
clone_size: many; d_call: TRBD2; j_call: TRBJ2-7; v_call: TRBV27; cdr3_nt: TGTGCCAGCAGTTTGGGAGCTAGCGGGACCGACGAGCAGTACTTC; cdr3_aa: CASSLGASGTDEQYF
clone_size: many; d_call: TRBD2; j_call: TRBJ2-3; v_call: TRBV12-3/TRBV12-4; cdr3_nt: TGTGCCAGCACCGTCACGACAACCCTAGCGGCTAGCACAGATACGCAGTATTTT; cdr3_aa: CASTVTTTLAASTDTQYF
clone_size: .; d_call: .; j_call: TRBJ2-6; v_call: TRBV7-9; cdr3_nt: TGTGCCAGCAGCTATACTCCCGGGGCCAACGTCCTGACTTTC; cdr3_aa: CASSYTPGANVLTF
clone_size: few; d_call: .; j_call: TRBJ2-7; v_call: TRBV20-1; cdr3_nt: TGCAGTGCTAGAGATCATGGAAGGGCGCCCTCCTACGAGCAGTACTTC; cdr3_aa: CSARDHGRAPSYEQYF
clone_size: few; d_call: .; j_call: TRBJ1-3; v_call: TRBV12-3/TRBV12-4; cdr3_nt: TGTGCCAGCAGCCGCTCCGGGGTCTTCTCTGGAAACACCATATATTTT; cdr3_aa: CASSRSGVFSGNTIYF
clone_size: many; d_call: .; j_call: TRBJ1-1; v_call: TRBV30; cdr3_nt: TGTGCCTGGAGTGGAGGGCTACTTATGAACACTGAAGCTTTCTTT; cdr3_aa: CAWSGGLLMNTEAFF
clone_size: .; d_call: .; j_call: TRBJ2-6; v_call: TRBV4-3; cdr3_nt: TGCGCCAGCAGCCAAGAATCTGGGGCCAACGTCCTGACTTTC; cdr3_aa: CASSQESGANVLTF
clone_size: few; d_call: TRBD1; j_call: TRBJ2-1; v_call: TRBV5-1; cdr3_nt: TGCGCCAGCAGCTCTTCCGGGACAGTCTACAATGAGCAGTTCTTC; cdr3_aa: CASSSSGTVYNEQFF
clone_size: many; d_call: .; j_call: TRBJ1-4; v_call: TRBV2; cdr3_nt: TGTGCCAGCAGTGAATCGGGTGAAAAACTGTTTTTT; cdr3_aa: CASSESGEKLFF
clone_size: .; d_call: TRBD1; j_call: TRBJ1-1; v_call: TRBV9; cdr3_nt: TGTGCCAGCAGCGCAGGACAGGGGCCCTTCTTAGCTTTCTTT; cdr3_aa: CASSAGQGPFLAFF
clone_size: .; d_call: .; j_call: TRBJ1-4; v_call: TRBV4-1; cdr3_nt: TGCGCCAGCAGCCCCCTCCCCGGGGAAAAACTGTTTTTT; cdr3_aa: CASSPLPGEKLFF
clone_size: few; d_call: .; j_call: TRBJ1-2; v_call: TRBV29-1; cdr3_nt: TGCAGCGTTGAGGTCGGTAACTATGGCTACACCTTC; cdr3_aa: CSVEVGNYGYTF
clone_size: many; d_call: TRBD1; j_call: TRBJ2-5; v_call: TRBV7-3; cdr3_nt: TGTGCCAGCGCCTTACAACCCGGGACAGGGCAAGAGACCCAGTACTTC; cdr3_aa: CASALQPGTGQETQYF
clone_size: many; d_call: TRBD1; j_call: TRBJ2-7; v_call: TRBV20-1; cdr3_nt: TGCAGTGCTAGGCCAGGGGGCTGGGGCGAGCAGTACTTC; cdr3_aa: CSARPGGWGEQYF
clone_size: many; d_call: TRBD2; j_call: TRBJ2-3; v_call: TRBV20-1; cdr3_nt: TGCAGTGCTAGTCGGCCTAGCGGGAGAACAGATACGCAGTATTTT; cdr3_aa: CSASRPSGRTDTQYF
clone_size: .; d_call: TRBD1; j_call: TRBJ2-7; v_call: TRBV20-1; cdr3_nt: TGCAGTGCTAGGGCGAGACAGGGAACCTACGAGCAGTACTTC; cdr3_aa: CSARARQGTYEQYF
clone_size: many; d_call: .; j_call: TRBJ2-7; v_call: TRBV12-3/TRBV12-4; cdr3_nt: TGTGCCAGCAGTTTTTTCCCCAGGAATGTAAACGAGCAGTACTTC; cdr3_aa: CASSFFPRNVNEQYF
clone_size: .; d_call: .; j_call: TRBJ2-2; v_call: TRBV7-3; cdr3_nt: TGTGCCAGCAGCTCCCGACCAGGGAACACCGGGGAGCTGTTTTTT; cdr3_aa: CASSSRPGNTGELFF
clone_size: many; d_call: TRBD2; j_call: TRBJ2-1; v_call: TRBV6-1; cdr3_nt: TGTGCCAGCAGTCGTATAGCGGGAGGGTACAATGAGCAGTTCTTC; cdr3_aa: CASSRIAGGYNEQFF
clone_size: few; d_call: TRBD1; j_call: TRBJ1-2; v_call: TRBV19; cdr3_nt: TGTGCCAGCAGCCGGGACAGAGTTGGCTACACCTTC; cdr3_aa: CASSRDRVGYTF
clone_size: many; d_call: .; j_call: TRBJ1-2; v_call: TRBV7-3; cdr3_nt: TGTGCCAGCAGCTTCGGGAAGGGGCGCAGGCCCTTC; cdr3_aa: CASSFGKGRRPF
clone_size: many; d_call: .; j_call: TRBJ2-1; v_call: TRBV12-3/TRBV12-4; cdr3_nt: TGTGCCAGCAGCCCAAGGACATTCTACAATGAGCAGTTCTTC; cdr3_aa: CASSPRTFYNEQFF
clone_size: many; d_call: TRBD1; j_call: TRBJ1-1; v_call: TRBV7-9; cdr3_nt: TGTGCCAGCAGCACAGGACAGGGGGTCGCTGAAGCTTTCTTT; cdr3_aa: CASSTGQGVAEAFF
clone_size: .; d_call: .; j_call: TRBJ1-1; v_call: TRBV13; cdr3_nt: TGTGCCAGCAGCCAAGGACAGAGTGAAGCTTTCTTT; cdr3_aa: CASSQGQSEAFF
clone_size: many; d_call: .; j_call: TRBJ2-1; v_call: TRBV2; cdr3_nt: TGTGCCAGCAGTGGGGATTCGGACTCTCGTCAACTCTACAATGAGCAGTTCTTC; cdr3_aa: CASSGDSDSRQLYNEQFF
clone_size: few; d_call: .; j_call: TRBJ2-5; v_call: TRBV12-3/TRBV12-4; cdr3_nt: TGTGCCAGCAGTTTAGGGAACATCCAAGAGACCCAGTACTTC; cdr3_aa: CASSLGNIQETQYF
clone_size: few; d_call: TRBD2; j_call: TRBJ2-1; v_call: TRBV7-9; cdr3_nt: TGTGCCAGCAAGGGGTCTAGCGGGTCTAATAGCAATGAGCAGTTCTTC; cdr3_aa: CASKGSSGSNSNEQFF
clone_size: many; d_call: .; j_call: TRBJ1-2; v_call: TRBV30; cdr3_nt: TGTGCCTGGACCCATCAGTTTGATTCTGGCTACACCTTC; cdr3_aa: CAWTHQFDSGYTF
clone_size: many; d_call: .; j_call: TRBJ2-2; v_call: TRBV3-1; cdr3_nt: TGTGCCAGCAGCCAAACGGTCATCAGCACCGGGGAGCTGTTTTTT; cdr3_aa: CASSQTVISTGELFF
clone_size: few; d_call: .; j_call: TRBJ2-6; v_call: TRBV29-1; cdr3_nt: TGCAGCGTCAGGGTGGCGGGGGCCAACGTCCTGACTTTC; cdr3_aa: CSVRVAGANVLTF
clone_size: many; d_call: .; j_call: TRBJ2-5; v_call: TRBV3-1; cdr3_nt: TGTGCCAGCAGCCCGCGAGGGGGCCAAGAGACCCAGTACTTC; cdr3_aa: CASSPRGGQETQYF
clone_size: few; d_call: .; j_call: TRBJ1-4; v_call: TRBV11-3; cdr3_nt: TGTGCCAGCAGCCCTTTCCCCGCCAGGGCTAATGAAAAACTGTTTTTT; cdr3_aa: CASSPFPARANEKLFF
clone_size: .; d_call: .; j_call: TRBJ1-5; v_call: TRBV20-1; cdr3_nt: TGCAGTGCTAGCGGAGATAGCAATCAGCCCCAGCATTTT; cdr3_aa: CSASGDSNQPQHF
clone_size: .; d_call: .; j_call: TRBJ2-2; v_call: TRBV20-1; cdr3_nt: TGCAGTGCTAGAGATCAGGGTTTCCCCGGGGAGCTGTTTTTT; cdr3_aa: CSARDQGFPGELFF
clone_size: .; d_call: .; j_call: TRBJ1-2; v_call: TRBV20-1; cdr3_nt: TGCAGTGCCCCCCGTAGCTATGGCTACACCTTC; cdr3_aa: CSAPRSYGYTF
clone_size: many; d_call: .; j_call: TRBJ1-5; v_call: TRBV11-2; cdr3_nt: TGTGCCAGCAGCTTAGCTCCATATAGCAATCAGCCCCAGCATTTT; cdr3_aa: CASSLAPYSNQPQHF
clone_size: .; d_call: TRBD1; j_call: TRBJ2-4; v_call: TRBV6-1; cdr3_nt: TGTGCCAGCAGTGAGACGACAGGGCTCTCCAAAAACATTCAGTACTTC; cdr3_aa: CASSETTGLSKNIQYF
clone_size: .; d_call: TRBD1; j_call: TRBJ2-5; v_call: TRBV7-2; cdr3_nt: TGTGCCAGCAGCTTTGACAGGGGCGATAGGGAGACCCAGTACTTC; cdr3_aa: CASSFDRGDRETQYF